This T cell receptor beta chain was identified during a study of sequential checkpoint blockade in melanoma. Data came from immunoSEQ multiplex PCR; TCRdb stores just in-frame clones and leaves some out. The sample includes under 25,000 clones, over 70% seen only once; the top ten take 35% to 40%. Treatment here: randomized to nivolumab then ipilimumab (arm A) or the reverse (arm B). Trimming shortened V by 6 bases and J by 10 bases, and 12 bases separated the two germline ends. The CDR3 runs to 12 residues. Germline V CDR1 and CDR2: WNHNN, SYGVQD (reference sequence). Source: CD8+ T cells sorted from blood (inferred from file names), taken from a patient given nivolumab and ipilimumab in sequence. This chain joins TRBV10-1 and TRBJ1-4; no firm D call. This receptor was taken from a human donor with melanoma. CDR3 loop: CASRPGEVKLFF. In DNA, the CDR3 is TGCGCCAGCAGACCCGGGGAAGTAAAACTGTTTTTT.